Listed here are 9 T cell receptor beta chains from one sample, sequenced in a study of T cell responses to AZD1222 COVID-19 vaccine. Sequencing used immunoSEQ multiplex PCR; TCRdb keeps in-frame clones, though not all of them. The data hold more than 140,000 clones, with 88% observed a single time. The source was peripheral blood, collected on day 0 of AZD1222 vaccination. The receptors here all came from an adult in good health.

The J gene is TRBJ1-6, the V gene TRBV27; D ambiguous. The germline V gene encodes CDR1 MNHEY and CDR2 SMNVEV (reference sequence). V lost 3 bases and J lost 5, with 8 bases in between. The CDR3 is made up of 14 amino acids. The CDR3 nucleotides are TGTGCCAGCAGTTTTTGGACGGATAATTCACCCCTCCACTTT. Its protein is CASSFWTDNSPLHF.

CDR3 DNA: TGTGCCTGGAGTGTACGTGTAACCTCTGGAAACACCATATATTTT. The encoded protein is CAWSVRVTSGNTIYF. The rearrangement uses TRBV30 and TRBJ1-3; D remains unclear. V was cut by 0 bases and J by 0 bases, with 9 bases left in between. CDR1 and CDR2 from the germline V gene are GTSNPN and SVGIG (reference sequence). The CDR3 runs to 15 residues.

V usage is TRBV6-5 and J usage is TRBJ2-3; 11 bases line up with TRBD1. The germline CDR1 and CDR2 sequences are MNHEY and SVGAGI. The CDR3 runs 15 residues. V was clipped by 1 base and J by 5 bases; unmatched bases: 2. CDR3 nucleotides: TGTGCCAGCAGTTACTTCGGGACAGGGGGAGATACGCAGTATTTT. This codes for CASSYFGTGGDTQYF.

The rearrangement links TRBV6-2 or TRBV6-3 to TRBJ2-2; 10 nucleotides line up with TRBD2. Germline trimming cut 6 bases from V and 1 base from J; bases unmatched to any gene: 8. The CDR3 extends over 17 amino acids. CDR1 is MNHEY, CDR2 SVGEGT, per germline. The CDR3 reads CASSTEASGGNTGELFF. The DNA for the CDR3 is TGTGCCAGCAGCACCGAAGCTAGCGGGGGGAACACCGGGGAGCTGTTTTTT.

V is TRBV7-9 and J is TRBJ1-1; the D is unclear. V was cut by 7 bases and J by 3 bases, with 18 bases left in between. Germline V CDR1 and CDR2: SEHNR, FQNEAQ (reference sequence). This CDR3 comprises 15 residues. This CDR3 is CASTGSRSGHTEAFF. In DNA form, the CDR3 reads TGTGCCAGCACGGGGTCAAGGTCCGGGCACACTGAAGCTTTCTTT.

This clone was seen a single time. This chain uses TRBV6-5 with TRBJ1-5; TRBD1 is a possible D gene (6 bases). The V end lost 0 bases, the J end lost 6 bases, and 12 bases lay between the germline ends. This CDR3 spans 15 amino acids. Germline assignment: CDR1 MNHEY and CDR2 SVGAGI. CDR3 sequence: CASSYSGGARQPQHF. The CDR3 nucleotides are TGTGCCAGCAGTTACTCTGGGGGGGCCCGTCAGCCCCAGCATTTT.

The rearrangement uses TRBV11-3 and TRBJ2-1, with D perhaps given as TRBD1 or TRBD2 (5 bases each). This CDR3 is 14 amino acids long. V lost 7 bases and J 2 bases, leaving 12 bases between the germline ends. The germline CDR1 and CDR2 sequences are SGHNT and YENEEA. CDR3 sequence reads: CASNHGDPYNEQFF. The CDR3 DNA reads as TGTGCCAGCAATCATGGGGACCCCTACAATGAGCAGTTCTTC.

This rearrangement joins TRBV28 to TRBJ1-6; tentatively, D is TRBD1 (6 bases). The CDR3 covers 14 residues. Germline loops: CDR1 MDHEN, CDR2 SYDVKM. V lost 3 bases and J lost 9, with 12 bases in between. DNA for the CDR3: TGTGCCAGCAGTTTGGGGGGCAGCGGTTCACCCCTCCACTTT. Its translation: CASSLGGSGSPLHF. The full variable domain, rest sourced from reference TRBV28 and TRBJ1-6, is DVKVTQSSRYLVKRTGEKVFLECVQDMDHENMFWYRQDPGLGLRLIYFSYDVKMKEKGDIPEGYSVSREKKERFSLILESASTNQTSMYLCASSLGGSGSPLHFGNGTRLTVT.

In this sample, this clone turned up once. This chain uses TRBV27 with TRBJ1-4; D is unresolved. Germline CDR1 is MNHEY and CDR2 is SMNVEV (reference sequence). This CDR3 region has 13 residues. Trimming stripped 4 bases from V and 7 bases from J, with 10 bases between. The CDR3 coding sequence is TGTGCCAGCAGTTACGTTTGGGGTGAAAAACTGTTTTTT. This gives the protein CASSYVWGEKLFF.